This T cell receptor beta chain was profiled in a study of cytotoxic CD8 clonotypes in ibrutinib-treated CLL. Study overall: The study included roughly 10 relapsed/refractory and 15 treatment-naive patients; fewer than 18 had IGHV unmutated disease.

The length of the CDR3 is 15 residues. Germline V lookup: CDR1 MNHEY, CDR2 SMNVEV (reference sequence). V gave up 5 bases and J gave up 4 bases; unmatched junction bases: 4. Data came from immunoSEQ multiplex PCR; TCRdb stores just in-frame clones and leaves some out. This table has approximately 70,000 clones, about nine tenths appearing once. This clone appeared a few times. The sample in question was PBMCs, obtained after 12 months of ibrutinib treatment. The rearrangement uses TRBV27 and TRBJ2-1; 11 bases fit TRBD2. The source of this sequence is a human donor with chronic lymphocytic leukemia. CDR3 DNA: TGTGCCAGCAGTAAACTAGCGGGAGAGTACAATGAGCAGTTCTTC. Its protein is CASSKLAGEYNEQFF.